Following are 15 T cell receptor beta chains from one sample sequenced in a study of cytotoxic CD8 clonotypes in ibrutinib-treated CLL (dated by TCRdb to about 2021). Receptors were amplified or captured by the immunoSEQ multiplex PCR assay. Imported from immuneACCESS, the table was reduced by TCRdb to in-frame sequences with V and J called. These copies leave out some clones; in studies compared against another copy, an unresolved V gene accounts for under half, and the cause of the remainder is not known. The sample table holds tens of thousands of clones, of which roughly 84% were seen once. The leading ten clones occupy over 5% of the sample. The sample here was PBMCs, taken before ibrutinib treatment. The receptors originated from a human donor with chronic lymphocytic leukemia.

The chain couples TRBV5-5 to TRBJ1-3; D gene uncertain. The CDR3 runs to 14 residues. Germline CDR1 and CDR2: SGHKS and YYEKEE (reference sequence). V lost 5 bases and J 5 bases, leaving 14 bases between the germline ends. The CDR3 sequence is CASSPSEGRNTIYF. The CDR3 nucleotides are TGTGCCAGCAGTCCTAGCGAAGGGCGAAACACCATATATTTT.

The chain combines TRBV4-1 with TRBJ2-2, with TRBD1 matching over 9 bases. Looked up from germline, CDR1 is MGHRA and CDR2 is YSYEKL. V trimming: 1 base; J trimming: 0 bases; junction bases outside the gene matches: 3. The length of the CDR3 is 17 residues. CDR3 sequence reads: CASSQAQGAPNTGELFF. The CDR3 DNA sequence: TGCGCCAGCAGCCAAGCACAGGGGGCCCCGAACACCGGGGAGCTGTTTTTT.

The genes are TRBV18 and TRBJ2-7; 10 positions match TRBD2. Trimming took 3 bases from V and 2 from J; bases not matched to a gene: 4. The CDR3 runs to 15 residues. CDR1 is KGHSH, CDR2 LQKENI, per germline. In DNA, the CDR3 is TGTGCCAGCTCACCGAGCGGGAGGGGAACCTACGAGCAGTACTTC. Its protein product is CASSPSGRGTYEQYF.

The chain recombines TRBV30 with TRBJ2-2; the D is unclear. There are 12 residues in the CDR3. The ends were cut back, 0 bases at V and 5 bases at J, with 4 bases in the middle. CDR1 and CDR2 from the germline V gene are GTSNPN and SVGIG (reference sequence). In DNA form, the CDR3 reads TGTGCCTGGAGTGTACGGACCGGGGAGCTGTTTTTT. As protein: CAWSVRTGELFF.

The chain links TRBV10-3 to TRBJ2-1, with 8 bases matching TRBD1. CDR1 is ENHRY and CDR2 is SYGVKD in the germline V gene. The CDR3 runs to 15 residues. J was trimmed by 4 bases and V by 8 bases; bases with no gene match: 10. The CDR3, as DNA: TGTGCCATCTCGTGGGACAGGATCGATTACAATGAGCAGTTCTTC. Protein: CAISWDRIDYNEQFF.

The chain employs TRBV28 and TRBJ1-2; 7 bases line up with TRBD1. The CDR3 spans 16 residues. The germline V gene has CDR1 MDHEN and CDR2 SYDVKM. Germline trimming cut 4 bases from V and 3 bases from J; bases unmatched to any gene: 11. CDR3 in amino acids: CASSYPDRAPHYGYTF. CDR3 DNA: TGTGCCAGCAGTTACCCCGACAGGGCACCCCACTATGGCTACACCTTC.

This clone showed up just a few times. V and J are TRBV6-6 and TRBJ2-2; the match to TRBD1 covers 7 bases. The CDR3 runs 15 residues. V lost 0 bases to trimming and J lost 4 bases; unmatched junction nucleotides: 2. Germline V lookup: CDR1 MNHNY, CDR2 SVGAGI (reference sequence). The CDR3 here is CASSYSQGVTGELFF. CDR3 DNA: TGTGCCAGCAGTTACTCTCAGGGGGTCACCGGGGAGCTGTTTTTT.

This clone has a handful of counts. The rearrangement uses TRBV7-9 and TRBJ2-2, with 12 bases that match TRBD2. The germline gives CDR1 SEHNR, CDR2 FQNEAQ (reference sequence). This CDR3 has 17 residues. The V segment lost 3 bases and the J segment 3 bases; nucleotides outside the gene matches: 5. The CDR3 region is CASSFGLAGLDTGELFF. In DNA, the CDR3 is TGTGCCAGCAGCTTCGGACTAGCGGGATTGGACACCGGGGAGCTGTTTTTT. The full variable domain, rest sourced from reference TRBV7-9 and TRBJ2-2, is DTGVSQNPRHKITKRGQNVTFRCDPISEHNRLYWYRQTLGQGPEFLTYFQNEAQLEKSRLLSDRFSAERPKGSFSTLEIQRTEQGDSAMYLCASSFGLAGLDTGELFFGEGSRLTVL.

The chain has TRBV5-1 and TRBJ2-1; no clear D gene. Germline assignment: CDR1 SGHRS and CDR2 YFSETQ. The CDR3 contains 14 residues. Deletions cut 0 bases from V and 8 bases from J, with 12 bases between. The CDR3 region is CASSLEQSRDEQFF. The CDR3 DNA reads TGCGCCAGCAGCTTGGAGCAGAGCCGCGATGAGCAGTTCTTC.

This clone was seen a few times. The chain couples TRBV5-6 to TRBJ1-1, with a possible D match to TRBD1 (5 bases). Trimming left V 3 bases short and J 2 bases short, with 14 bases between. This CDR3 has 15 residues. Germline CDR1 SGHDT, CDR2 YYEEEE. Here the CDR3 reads CASSSQPGGNTEAFF. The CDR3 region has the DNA TGTGCCAGCAGCTCGCAGCCTGGGGGTAACACTGAAGCTTTCTTT.

The CDR3 DNA follows: TGTGCCAGCAGCCCACGGGCCTCCTACAATGAGCAGTTCTTC. Its translation: CASSPRASYNEQFF. This chain joins TRBV11-3 and TRBJ2-1, with D unclear. Trimming removed 5 bases at V and 0 bases at J, with 8 bases between. The CDR3 covers 14 residues. Germline CDR1 SGHNT, CDR2 YENEEA.

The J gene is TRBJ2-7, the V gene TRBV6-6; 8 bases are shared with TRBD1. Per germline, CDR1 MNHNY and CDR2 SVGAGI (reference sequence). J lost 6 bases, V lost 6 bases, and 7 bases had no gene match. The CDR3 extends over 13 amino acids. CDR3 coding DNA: TGTGCCAGCAGGAACGACAGGGGAAGCGAGCAGTACTTC. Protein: CASRNDRGSEQYF.

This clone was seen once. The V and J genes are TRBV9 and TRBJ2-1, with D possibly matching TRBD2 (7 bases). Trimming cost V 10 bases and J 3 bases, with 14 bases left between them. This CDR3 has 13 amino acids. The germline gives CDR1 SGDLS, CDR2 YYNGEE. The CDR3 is CASEGGNYNEQFF. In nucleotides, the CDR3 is TGTGCCTCCGAGGGGGGGAACTACAATGAGCAGTTCTTC.

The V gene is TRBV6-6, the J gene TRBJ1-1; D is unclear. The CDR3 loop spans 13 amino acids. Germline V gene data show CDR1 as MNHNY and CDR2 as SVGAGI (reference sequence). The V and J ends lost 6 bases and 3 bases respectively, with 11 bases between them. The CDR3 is CASSHNRDTEAFF. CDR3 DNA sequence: TGTGCCAGCAGCCATAATCGGGACACTGAAGCTTTCTTT.

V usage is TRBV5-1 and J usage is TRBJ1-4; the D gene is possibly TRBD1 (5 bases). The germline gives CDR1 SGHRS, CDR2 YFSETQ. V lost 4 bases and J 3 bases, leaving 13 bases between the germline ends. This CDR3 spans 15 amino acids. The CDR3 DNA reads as TGCGCCAGCAGCGATCGGACAACCTCTAATGAAAAACTGTTTTTT. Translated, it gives CASSDRTTSNEKLFF.